The rows below give T cell receptor beta chains drawn from one sample of a study of blood T cell repertoires in COVID-19. Sequencing was performed with immunoSEQ multiplex PCR; in TCRdb, only in-frame clones are kept and a portion is missing. The sample contains some 79,000 clones, roughly 91% of which appear only once. The sequenced sample consisted of peripheral blood. The source of these receptors is a man in his 70s with active or convalescent COVID-19. Both conserved end residues are part of each CDR3. The D gene is left open where the match is weak. Where a row states a size, it is once, few, many or the class of an expanded clone; other rows omit it.

v_gene	d_gene	abundance	j_gene	CDR3nt	CDR3aa
TRBV2	.	.	TRBJ2-3	TGTGCCAGCAGTGAGGGGCGAGATACGCAGTATTTT	CASSEGRDTQYF
TRBV5-1	.	.	TRBJ2-5	TGCGCCAGCAGCCCAGAGGCCCGGGGCCAAGAGACCCAGTACTTC	CASSPEARGQETQYF
TRBV28	TRBD2	.	TRBJ2-7	TGTGCCAGCAGTCATAGCGGGACTTTCTACGAGCAGTACTTC	CASSHSGTFYEQYF
TRBV7-8	TRBD1	.	TRBJ1-4	TGTGCCAGCAGCTCGGGACAGGGTTTAAATGAAAAACTGTTTTTT	CASSSGQGLNEKLFF
TRBV4-1	TRBD1	.	TRBJ1-4	TGCGCCAGCAGCCTACGGACAGGCGGTGGTAATGAAAAACTGTTTTTT	CASSLRTGGGNEKLFF
TRBV18	.	.	TRBJ1-2	TGTGCCAGCTCACCACCCACTACACCGGGTGGCTACACCTTC	CASSPPTTPGGYTF
TRBV5-5	.	.	TRBJ1-2	TGTGCCAGCAGCTTATCGGACGGCGGGTATGGCTACACCTTC	CASSLSDGGYGYTF
TRBV7-9	TRBD1	once	TRBJ1-2	TGTGCCAGCAGCTTAGGACTGGACAGGGTTGCCTATGGCTACACCTTC	CASSLGLDRVAYGYTF
TRBV7-9	TRBD1	.	TRBJ1-2	TGTGCCAGCAGCCTTACGACAGGGAACTATGGCTACACCTTC	CASSLTTGNYGYTF
TRBV28	.	.	TRBJ1-6	TGTGCCAGCAGCGAGACAGGATGGGATTCACCCCTCCACTTT	CASSETGWDSPLHF
TRBV28	TRBD1	.	TRBJ1-4	TGTGCCAGCAGTCTGCGACAGGGGGCATCCGAAAAACTGTTTTTT	CASSLRQGASEKLFF
TRBV24-1	.	.	TRBJ1-1	TGTGCCACCAGCCCAGCGGGGCAGGGTGACACTGAAGCTTTCTTT	CATSPAGQGDTEAFF
TRBV7-9	.	.	TRBJ2-3	TGTGCCAGCAGCGCAGGGATGGGGACTGTGCCTAGCACAGATACGCAGTATTTT	CASSAGMGTVPSTDTQYF
TRBV7-9	.	.	TRBJ2-1	TGTGCCAGCAGCTTATCGCTAGCTCAATCCTACAATGAGCAGTTCTTC	CASSLSLAQSYNEQFF
TRBV19	.	.	TRBJ1-6	TGTGCCAGTAGTATAGATAAACGTCGGGACTGGGGCTCACCCCTCCACTTT	CASSIDKRRDWGSPLHF
TRBV6-4	.	.	TRBJ1-1	TGTGCCAGCAGTGACGGTTGGGGGACACTTAAGAACACTGAAGCTTTCTTT	CASSDGWGTLKNTEAFF
TRBV9	.	.	TRBJ2-2	TGTGCCAGCAGCCCCGGACATGCCACCGGGGAGCTGTTTTTT	CASSPGHATGELFF
TRBV5-1	TRBD2	.	TRBJ2-2	TGCGCCAGCAGTCTAGCGGGAGGCGGCACCGGGGAGCTGTTTTTT	CASSLAGGGTGELFF
TRBV7-3	.	.	TRBJ1-2	TGTGCCAGCAGCCAACAGGGATTCTATGGCTACACCTTC	CASSQQGFYGYTF
TRBV28	.	.	TRBJ2-7	TGTGCCAGCAACCCCGGCAGGGCCTACGAGCAGTACTTC	CASNPGRAYEQYF
TRBV6-1	TRBD2	.	TRBJ2-3	TGTGCCAGCAGTGAAAGCAGGACTAGCGGTACAGATACGCAGTATTTT	CASSESRTSGTDTQYF
TRBV6-2/TRBV6-3	.	few	TRBJ2-7	TGTGCCAGCAGTTATGGCGGGGCCGCCTACGAGCAGTACTTC	CASSYGGAAYEQYF
TRBV5-1	TRBD2	.	TRBJ2-5	TGCGCCAGCAGCCCGGGACTACGGGTAGAGACCCAGTACTTC	CASSPGLRVETQYF
TRBV9	TRBD2	.	TRBJ2-2	TGTGCCAGCAGCTTAAGCGGGGTTGGCACCGGGGAGCTGTTTTTT	CASSLSGVGTGELFF
TRBV6-6	.	.	TRBJ1-1	TGTGCCAGCAGCCGGGTGAACACTGAAGCTTTCTTT	CASSRVNTEAFF
TRBV19	TRBD1	.	TRBJ1-4	TGTGCCAGTGTCGGGACAGGGAACCGCGTGACTAATGAAAAACTGTTTTTT	CASVGTGNRVTNEKLFF
TRBV10-3	.	medium-sized	TRBJ1-1	TGTGCCATCAGCTCAGGTGTGGACAGTATGAACACTGAAGCTTTCTTT	CAISSGVDSMNTEAFF
TRBV19	TRBD2	.	TRBJ2-1	TGTGCCAGCGGGACTAGCGGGGCGCGGTACAATGAGCAGTTCTTC	CASGTSGARYNEQFF
TRBV7-2	.	.	TRBJ1-4	TGTGCCAGCAGCTTAAGTGGCTATGAAAAACTGTTTTTT	CASSLSGYEKLFF
TRBV7-8	TRBD1	.	TRBJ2-7	TGTGCCAGCAGCCCTGGGACAGGGCAGAGCGAGCAGTACTTC	CASSPGTGQSEQYF
TRBV28	TRBD1	.	TRBJ1-1	TGTGCCAGCAGTCCCCCATCCGGGACAGGGGTTCCTGATGCTTTCTTT	CASSPPSGTGVPDAFF
TRBV29-1	TRBD1	few	TRBJ1-2	TGCAGCGTGGAATCCACAGGGGTCGGCTACACCTTC	CSVESTGVGYTF
TRBV4-1	TRBD1	.	TRBJ1-6	TGCGCCAGCAGCCCACAGGGGGATTCACCCCTCCACTTT	CASSPQGDSPLHF
TRBV9	.	.	TRBJ2-7	TGTGCCAGCAGCCCCAAGACTCATAACGAGCAGTACTTC	CASSPKTHNEQYF
TRBV5-1	.	.	TRBJ2-7	TGCGCCAGCAGCTTGGCCCCCCGGCAGGGCGGCGAGCAGTACTTC	CASSLAPRQGGEQYF
TRBV6-4	TRBD2	.	TRBJ2-1	TGTGCCAGCAGTGACCCGACCTTTACTAGCGGGAGTTACAATGAGCAGTTCTTC	CASSDPTFTSGSYNEQFF
TRBV6-1	.	.	TRBJ1-2	TGTGCCAGCAGTGAAATTGGTACAGATGGCTACACCTTC	CASSEIGTDGYTF
TRBV7-2	.	.	TRBJ1-2	TGTGCCAGCAGCTTAGTATGGCAGAACTATGGCTACACCTTC	CASSLVWQNYGYTF
TRBV14	.	.	TRBJ1-2	TGTGCCAGCACGCAGGGGAAGAACTATGGCTACACCTTC	CASTQGKNYGYTF
TRBV6-1	.	.	TRBJ2-1	TGTGCCAGCAGTGAAGCGGGGGCCTCCCTTCGGAATGAGCAGTTCTTC	CASSEAGASLRNEQFF
TRBV30	.	.	TRBJ2-5	TGTGCCTGGAGGAGGGCCCAAGAGACCCAGTACTTC	CAWRRAQETQYF
TRBV5-1	TRBD2	.	TRBJ2-5	TGCGCCAGCAGCTTGGCACTAGCGGGTGGCCAAGAGACCCAGTACTTC	CASSLALAGGQETQYF
TRBV6-5	TRBD1	.	TRBJ1-6	TGTGCCAGCAGTCGGACAGGGGGCAATTCACCCCTCCACTTT	CASSRTGGNSPLHF
TRBV5-4	TRBD2	.	TRBJ2-3	TGTGCCAGCAGCTTGGTCATAGCGGGAGTCACAGATACGCAGTATTTT	CASSLVIAGVTDTQYF
TRBV6-2/TRBV6-3	.	.	TRBJ2-5	TGTGCCAGCAGTCTTTCCCCTGGCGGCCAGTACCAAGAGACCCAGTACTTC	CASSLSPGGQYQETQYF
TRBV5-4	.	.	TRBJ2-1	TGTGCCAGCAGCTTGGTCGGCAAAGGGGAGGCAGTGGGCAAAGAGCAGTTCTTC	CASSLVGKGEAVGKEQFF
TRBV30	.	few	TRBJ1-4	TGTGCCTGGAGTGGGGCGTATGGTGAAAAACTGTTTTTT	CAWSGAYGEKLFF
TRBV20-1	.	.	TRBJ2-1	TGCAGTGCTAGTCGAGGAGACAATGAGCAGTTCTTC	CSASRGDNEQFF
TRBV28	.	.	TRBJ1-1	TGTGCCAGCAGTTTTCTCCGGGATGGCACTGAAGCTTTCTTT	CASSFLRDGTEAFF
TRBV5-1	.	.	TRBJ1-6	TGCGCCAGCAGCTTGACAGGGAGTAATTCACCCCTCCACTTT	CASSLTGSNSPLHF
TRBV20-1	.	.	TRBJ1-1	TGCAGTGCAAGCGACGAGACGCGAGCTTTCTTT	CSASDETRAFF
TRBV3-1/TRBV3-2	.	.	TRBJ2-2	TGTGCCAGCAGCCAACAGGGCACCGGGGAGCTGTTTTTT	CASSQQGTGELFF
TRBV6-4	TRBD1	.	TRBJ2-7	TGTGCCAGCAGTCAGGACAGGGGGCGAAGCGAGCAGTACTTC	CASSQDRGRSEQYF
TRBV27	.	.	TRBJ1-6	TGTGCCAGCAGTTTATTTGTAAGAGACAGTGGATCACCCCTCCACTTT	CASSLFVRDSGSPLHF
TRBV6-5	.	.	TRBJ1-2	TGTGCCAGCAGCCTTGGGGGGGGCTATGGCTACACCTTC	CASSLGGGYGYTF
TRBV30	TRBD1	.	TRBJ1-2	TGTGCCTGGAATGAAATGGACAGGTACGGCTATGGCTACACCTTC	CAWNEMDRYGYGYTF